This is a list of T cell receptor beta chains from one sample in a study of early T cells in non-severe SARS-CoV-2 infection. TCRdb ran MiXCR on the 5' RACE reads and lists one entry per CDR3 protein. The sample yields about 66,000 distinct CDR3 sequences, roughly 18% seen once. The material sequenced was whole blood, taken at baseline. The receptors shown here come from an adult who was a healthcare worker with PCR-confirmed SARS-CoV-2 infection or an uninfected control (not recorded which). Each CDR3 is given with its conserved first and last residue. The D gene is left open where the match is weak. Clone size is stated in some rows and not others, as once, few, many or a class when expanded.

D,size,J,V,CDR3,DNA
TRBD2,few,TRBJ2-1,TRBV4-2,CASSQDMAGGYNEQFF,TGTGCCAGCAGCCAAGATATGGCGGGAGGTTACAATGAGCAGTTCTTC
TRBD2,few,TRBJ2-1,TRBV5-1,CASSAKTSGGANEQFF,TGCGCCAGCAGCGCAAAGACTAGCGGGGGGGCCAATGAGCAGTTCTTC
.,.,TRBJ2-7,TRBV25-1,CASSVLRDKTYEQYF,TGTGCCAGCAGTGTTTTGAGGGACAAGACCTACGAGCAGTACTTC
.,.,TRBJ1-3,TRBV20-1,CSATPSGNTIYF,TGCAGTGCTACCCCCTCTGGAAACACCATATATTTT
.,.,TRBJ1-1,TRBV9,CASSASGTENTEAFF,TGTGCCAGCAGCGCTTCCGGGACGGAGAACACTGAAGCTTTCTTT
.,.,TRBJ2-1,TRBV5-1,CASSLAGGGYNEQFF,TGCGCCAGCAGCTTGGCTGGGGGCGGCTACAATGAGCAGTTCTTC
TRBD2,few,TRBJ2-3,TRBV7-9,CASSIPEVTSGYTDTQYF,TGTGCCAGCAGCATACCAGAAGTGACTAGCGGTTACACAGATACGCAGTATTTT
.,.,TRBJ2-7,TRBV5-1,CASSFQQKSYEQYF,TGCGCCAGCAGCTTTCAACAGAAAAGTTACGAGCAGTACTTC
TRBD1,.,TRBJ2-4,TRBV28,CASSFGGQQNIQYF,TGTGCCAGCAGTTTTGGGGGACAGCAAAACATTCAGTACTTC
.,.,TRBJ2-7,TRBV11-2,CASSQGQRSYEQYF,TGTGCCAGCAGCCAGGGCCAGCGCTCCTACGAGCAGTACTTC
TRBD2,.,TRBJ2-7,TRBV7-9,CASAPGGYEQYF,TGTGCCAGTGCCCCGGGGGGTTACGAGCAGTACTTC
TRBD2,few,TRBJ2-7,TRBV7-2,CASSSTSGSDIYEQYF,TGTGCCAGCAGCTCGACTAGCGGGAGTGATATCTACGAGCAGTACTTC
.,.,TRBJ2-5,TRBV4-2,CASSRTTNPHQETQYF,TGTGCCAGCAGCCGTACGACTAACCCTCACCAAGAGACCCAGTACTTC
.,few,TRBJ2-1,TRBV11-2,CASSQNHNEQFF,TGTGCCAGCAGCCAAAACCACAATGAGCAGTTCTTC
TRBD1,.,TRBJ2-2,TRBV4-2,CASSRDRANTGELFF,TGTGCCAGCAGCCGAGACAGGGCGAACACCGGGGAGCTGTTTTTT
TRBD2,many,TRBJ2-3,TRBV11-2,CASTRSGLAGGQYF,TGTGCCAGCACCCGTTCCGGACTAGCGGGGGGGCAGTATTTT
TRBD1,few,TRBJ2-2,TRBV3-1,CASRYGQGPGELFF,TGTGCCAGCAGATACGGACAGGGTCCCGGGGAGCTGTTTTTT
TRBD2,.,TRBJ2-1,TRBV9,CASSQPSTSGTYNEQFF,TGTGCCAGCAGCCAACCCTCGACTAGCGGGACCTACAATGAGCAGTTCTTC
.,few,TRBJ2-2,TRBV6-5,CASRSSGELFF,TGTGCCAGCAGGAGTTCCGGGGAGCTGTTTTTT
.,few,TRBJ1-1,TRBV11-2,CASSTYENTEAFF,TGTGCCAGCAGTACTTATGAGAACACTGAAGCTTTCTTT
TRBD1,.,TRBJ1-5,TRBV25-1,CASSEGTGRNQPQHF,TGTGCCAGCAGTGAAGGGACAGGGCGCAATCAGCCCCAGCATTTT
.,many,TRBJ2-7,TRBV28,CASRPPAGNSYEQYF,TGTGCCAGCAGACCACCTGCAGGGAACTCCTACGAGCAGTACTTC
.,few,TRBJ1-1,TRBV12-3/TRBV12-4,CASTPSVEETEAFF,TGTGCCAGCACCCCATCGGTAGAGGAAACTGAAGCTTTCTTT
TRBD1,.,TRBJ2-7,TRBV7-2,CASSLAHRDRSPEQYF,TGTGCCAGCAGCTTAGCGCACCGGGACAGGTCCCCCGAGCAGTACTTC
.,.,TRBJ1-5,TRBV5-1,CASSLMGNSNQPQHF,TGCGCCAGCAGCTTGATGGGTAATAGCAATCAGCCCCAGCATTTT
.,many,TRBJ2-5,TRBV7-9,CASSRGQTLLETQYF,TGTGCCAGCAGCCGTGGACAGACCCTGTTAGAGACCCAGTACTTC
TRBD1,.,TRBJ2-7,TRBV20-1,CSARDRQGAYF,TGCAGTGCTAGAGATCGACAGGGGGCGTACTTC
TRBD2,few,TRBJ2-3,TRBV5-1,CASSLTSGSTDTQYF,TGCGCCAGCAGCTTGACTAGCGGGAGCACAGATACGCAGTATTTT
.,.,TRBJ2-7,TRBV5-1,CVSSPQGGDSYEQYF,TGCGTCAGCAGCCCGCAGGGGGGAGACTCCTACGAGCAGTACTTC